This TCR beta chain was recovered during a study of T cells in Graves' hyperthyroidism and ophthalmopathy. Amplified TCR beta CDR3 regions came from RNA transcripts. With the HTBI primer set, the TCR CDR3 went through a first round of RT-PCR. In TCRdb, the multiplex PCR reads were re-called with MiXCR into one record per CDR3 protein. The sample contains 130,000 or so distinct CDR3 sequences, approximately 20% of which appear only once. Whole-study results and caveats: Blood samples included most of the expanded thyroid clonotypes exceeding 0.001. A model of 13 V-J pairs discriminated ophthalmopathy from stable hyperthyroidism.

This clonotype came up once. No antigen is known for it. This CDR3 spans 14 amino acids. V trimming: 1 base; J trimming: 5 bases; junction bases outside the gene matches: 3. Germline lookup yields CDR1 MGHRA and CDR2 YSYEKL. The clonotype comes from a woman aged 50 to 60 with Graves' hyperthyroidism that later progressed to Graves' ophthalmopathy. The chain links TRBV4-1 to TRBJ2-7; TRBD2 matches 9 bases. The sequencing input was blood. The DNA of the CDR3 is TGCGCCAGCAGCCAAGTTAGACTAGCGGACGAGCAGTACTTC. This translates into CASSQVRLADEQYF.